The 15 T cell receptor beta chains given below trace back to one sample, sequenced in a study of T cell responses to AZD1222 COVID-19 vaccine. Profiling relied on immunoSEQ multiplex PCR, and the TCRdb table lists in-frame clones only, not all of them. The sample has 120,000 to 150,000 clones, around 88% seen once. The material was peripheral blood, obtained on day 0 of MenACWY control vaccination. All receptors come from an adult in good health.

DNA of the CDR3: TGCAGTGCTAGTGGGCTAGCGGGAGCGGATACGCAGTATTTT. Translation gives CSASGLAGADTQYF. This chain joins TRBV20-1 and TRBJ2-3, with 10 positions matching TRBD2. From germline, CDR1 is DFQATT and CDR2 SNEGSKA (reference sequence). V dropped 3 bases and J dropped 6; count of bases not matched to a gene: 6. The CDR3 consists of 14 residues.

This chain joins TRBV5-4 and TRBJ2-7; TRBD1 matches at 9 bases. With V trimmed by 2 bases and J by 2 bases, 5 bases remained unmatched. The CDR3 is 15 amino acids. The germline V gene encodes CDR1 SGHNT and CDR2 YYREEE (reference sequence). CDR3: CASSLAGQGTYEQYF. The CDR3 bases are TGTGCCAGCAGCTTAGCGGGACAGGGAACCTACGAGCAGTACTTC.

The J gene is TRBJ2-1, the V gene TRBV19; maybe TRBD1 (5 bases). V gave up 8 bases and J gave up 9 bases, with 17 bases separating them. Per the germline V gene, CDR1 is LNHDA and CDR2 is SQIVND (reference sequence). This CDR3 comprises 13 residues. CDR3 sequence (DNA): TGTGCCAGTGGGGCCGAACACCCTACTGAGCAGTTCTTC. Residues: CASGAEHPTEQFF. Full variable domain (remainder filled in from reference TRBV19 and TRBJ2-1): DGGITQSPKYLFRKEGQNVTLSCEQNLNHDAMYWYRQDPGQGLRLIYYSQIVNDFQKGDIAEGYSVSREKKESFPLTVTSAQKNPTAFYLCASGAEHPTEQFFGPGTRLTVL.

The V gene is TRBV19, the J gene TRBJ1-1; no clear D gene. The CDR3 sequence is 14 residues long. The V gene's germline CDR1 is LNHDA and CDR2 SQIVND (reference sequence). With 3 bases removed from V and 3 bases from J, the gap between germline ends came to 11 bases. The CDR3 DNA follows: TGTGCCAGTAGTATCGAGGGCGGGTACACTGAAGCTTTCTTT. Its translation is CASSIEGGYTEAFF.

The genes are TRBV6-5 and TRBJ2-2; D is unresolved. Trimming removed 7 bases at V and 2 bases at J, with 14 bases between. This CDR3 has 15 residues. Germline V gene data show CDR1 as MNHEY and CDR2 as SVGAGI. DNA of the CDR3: TGTGCCAGCATTGGAATACTATTTAACACCGGGGAGCTGTTTTTT. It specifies CASIGILFNTGELFF.

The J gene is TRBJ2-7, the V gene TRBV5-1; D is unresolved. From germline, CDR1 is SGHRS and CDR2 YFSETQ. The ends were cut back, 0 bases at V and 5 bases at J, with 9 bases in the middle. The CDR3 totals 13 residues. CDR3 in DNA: TGCGCCAGCAGCTTGGCGGCTAGTGACGAGCAGTACTTC. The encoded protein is CASSLAASDEQYF.

CDR3 sequence reads: CASGLATGNYGYTF. CDR3 DNA sequence: TGTGCTAGTGGTTTGGCGACAGGGAACTATGGCTACACCTTC. The chain couples TRBV12-5 to TRBJ1-2; TRBD1 matches at 7 bases. J lost 2 bases, V lost 1 base, and 1 base had no gene match. CDR1 and CDR2 from the germline V gene are LGHNT and FRNRAP. This CDR3 is 14 amino acids long.

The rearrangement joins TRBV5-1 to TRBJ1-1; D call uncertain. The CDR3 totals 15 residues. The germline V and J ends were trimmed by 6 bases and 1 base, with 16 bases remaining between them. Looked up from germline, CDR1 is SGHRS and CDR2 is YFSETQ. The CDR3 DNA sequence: TGCGCCAGCAATGGGTTAGCAAGAGGGAACACTGAAGCTTTCTTT. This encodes CASNGLARGNTEAFF.

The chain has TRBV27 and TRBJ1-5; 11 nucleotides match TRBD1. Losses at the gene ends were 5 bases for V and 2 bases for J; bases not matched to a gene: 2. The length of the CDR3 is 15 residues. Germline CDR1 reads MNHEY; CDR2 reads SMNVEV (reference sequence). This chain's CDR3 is CASSTGQGGNQPQHF. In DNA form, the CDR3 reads TGTGCCAGCAGTACGGGACAGGGGGGCAATCAGCCCCAGCATTTT.

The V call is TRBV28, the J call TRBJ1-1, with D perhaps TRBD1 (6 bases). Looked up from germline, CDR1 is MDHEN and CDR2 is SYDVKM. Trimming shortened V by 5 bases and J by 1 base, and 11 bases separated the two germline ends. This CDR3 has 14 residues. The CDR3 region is CASSTGTQNTEAFF. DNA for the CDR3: TGTGCCAGCAGTACGGGGACACAGAACACTGAAGCTTTCTTT.

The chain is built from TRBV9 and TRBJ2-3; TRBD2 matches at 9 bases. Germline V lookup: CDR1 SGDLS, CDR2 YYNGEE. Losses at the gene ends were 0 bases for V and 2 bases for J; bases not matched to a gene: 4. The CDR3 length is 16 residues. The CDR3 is CASSVGLAGHTDTQYF. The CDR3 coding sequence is TGTGCCAGCAGCGTAGGGCTAGCGGGACACACAGATACGCAGTATTTT.

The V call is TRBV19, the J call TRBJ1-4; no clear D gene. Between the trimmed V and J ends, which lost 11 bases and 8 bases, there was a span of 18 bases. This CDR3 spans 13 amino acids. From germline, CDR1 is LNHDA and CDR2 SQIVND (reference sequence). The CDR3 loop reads CAVASGYGEKLFF. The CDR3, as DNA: TGTGCCGTCGCCTCGGGGTACGGGGAAAAACTGTTTTTT.

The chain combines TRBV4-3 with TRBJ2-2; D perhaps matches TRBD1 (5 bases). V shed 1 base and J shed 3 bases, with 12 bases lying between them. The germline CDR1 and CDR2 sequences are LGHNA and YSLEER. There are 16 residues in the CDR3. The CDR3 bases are TGCGCCAGCAGCCAAGGTGCCAGGACATACACCGGGGAGCTGTTTTTT. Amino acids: CASSQGARTYTGELFF.

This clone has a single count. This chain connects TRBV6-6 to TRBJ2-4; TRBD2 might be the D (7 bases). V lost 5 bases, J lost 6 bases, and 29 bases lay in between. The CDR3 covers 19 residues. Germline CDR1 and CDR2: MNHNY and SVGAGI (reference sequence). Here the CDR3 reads CASSPLPGGLLTLVNIQYF. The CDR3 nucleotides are TGTGCCAGCAGTCCCCTTCCCGGGGGGCTCCTTACTTTGGTAAACATTCAGTACTTC.

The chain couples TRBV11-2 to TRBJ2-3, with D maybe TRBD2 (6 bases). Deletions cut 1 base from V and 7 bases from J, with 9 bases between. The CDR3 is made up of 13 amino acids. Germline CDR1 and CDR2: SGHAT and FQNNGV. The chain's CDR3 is CASSLALANTQYF. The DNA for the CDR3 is TGTGCCAGCAGCTTAGCCCTAGCGAATACGCAGTATTTT.